This T cell receptor beta chain was sequenced for a study of blood T cell repertoires in COVID-19. Study-wide background: Specimens from acute and convalescent COVID-19 originated in the United States, Italy and Spain. T cells, B-cell-depleted T cells, or PBMCs supplied cDNA or gDNA.

Under the authors' procedure: Amplifying reference gene primers gave estimates of nucleated cell counts. Generated by immunoSEQ multiplex PCR, the TCRdb table keeps only in-frame clones and is missing some. V and J calls and clone size come straight from that table; D and trimming were deduced from the DNA. Counted here are about 210,000 clones, approximately 90% occurring once; the ten biggest clones make up under 0.9%. Sequencing was carried out using peripheral blood. This clonotype was sampled from a middle-aged man with acute or convalescent COVID-19.

The CDR3 reads CASSQRLAGGQETQYF. CDR3 bases: TGTGCCAGCAGCCAAAGACTAGCGGGAGGGCAAGAGACCCAGTACTTC. The chain couples TRBV9 to TRBJ2-5, with 14 bases fitting TRBD2. J lost 2 bases, V lost 4 bases, and 4 bases had no gene match. The CDR3 is 16 residues long. The germline CDR1 and CDR2 sequences are SGDLS and YYNGEE.